This T cell receptor beta chain was documented in a study of cytomegalovirus exposure and HLA in healthy donors. Study observations and caveats: Relative to equally common others, HLA-associated TCR beta chains showed greater clonal expansion in a later analysis. Follow-up analysis found HLA locus-dependent TCR association rates, highest for DRB1 and lowest for HLA-C. Using the classifier, cytomegalovirus status was reportedly diagnosed with high specificity and sensitivity.

Donors were ostensibly healthy at sampling, although undocumented immune exposures were probable. On this clone: Antigen unknown.

A multiplex PCR was run with 60 Vbeta primers and 13 Jbeta primers. TCRdb keeps only in-frame clones here, not all; method: immunoSEQ multiplex PCR. The sample yields 95,000 to 150,000 clones, about 68% seen once. Germline CDR1 reads SQVTM; CDR2 reads ANQGSEA. This CDR3 is 15 amino acids long. Unmatched junction bases numbered 7, after V lost 5 bases and J lost 2 bases. This clonotype was obtained from a man aged 35-49 years in good health and CMV-seropositive. Material for sequencing was PBMCs. The rearrangement joins TRBV29-1 to TRBJ2-7; 12 bases align to TRBD2. The CDR3 DNA reads as TGCAGCGTTTTGATGACTAGCGGGGGAACCTACGAGCAGTACTTC. Its protein is CSVLMTSGGTYEQYF.